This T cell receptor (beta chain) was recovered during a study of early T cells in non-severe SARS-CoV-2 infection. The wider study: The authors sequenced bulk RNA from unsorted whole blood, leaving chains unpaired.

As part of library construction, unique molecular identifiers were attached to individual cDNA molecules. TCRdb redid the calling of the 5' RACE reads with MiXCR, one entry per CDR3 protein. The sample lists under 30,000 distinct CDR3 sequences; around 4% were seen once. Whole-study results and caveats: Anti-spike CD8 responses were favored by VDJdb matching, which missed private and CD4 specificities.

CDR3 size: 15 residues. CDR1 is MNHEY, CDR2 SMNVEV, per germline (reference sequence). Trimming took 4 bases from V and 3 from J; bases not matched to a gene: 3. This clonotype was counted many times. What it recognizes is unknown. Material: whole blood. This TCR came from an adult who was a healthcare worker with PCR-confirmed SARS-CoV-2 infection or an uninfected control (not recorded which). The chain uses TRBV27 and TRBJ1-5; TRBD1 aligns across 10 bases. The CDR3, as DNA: TGTGCCAGCAGTTCCGGACAGGGGGACAATCAGCCCCAGCATTTT. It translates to CASSSGQGDNQPQHF.